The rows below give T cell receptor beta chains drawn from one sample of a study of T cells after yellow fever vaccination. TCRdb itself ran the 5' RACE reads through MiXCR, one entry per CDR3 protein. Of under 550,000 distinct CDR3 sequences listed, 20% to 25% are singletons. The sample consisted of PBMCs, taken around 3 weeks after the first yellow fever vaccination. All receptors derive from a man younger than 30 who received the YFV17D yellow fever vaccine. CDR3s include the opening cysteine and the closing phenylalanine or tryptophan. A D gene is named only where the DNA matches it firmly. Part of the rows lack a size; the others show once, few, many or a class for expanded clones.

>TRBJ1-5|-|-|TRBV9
TGTGCCAGCAGCGCCGGGGCCGCGGTACAGCCCCAGCATTTT
CASSAGAAVQPQHF
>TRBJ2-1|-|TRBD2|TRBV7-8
TGTGCCAGCAAGTTCCTACTAGCGGGGGCCAACAATGAGCAGTTCTTC
CASKFLLAGANNEQFF
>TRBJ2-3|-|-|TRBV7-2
TGTGCCAGCAGCCTGCTGGGGGTCACAGATACGCAGTATTTT
CASSLLGVTDTQYF
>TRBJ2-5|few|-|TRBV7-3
TGTGCCAGCAGCTTACGGGGCAACCAAGAGACCCAGTACTTC
CASSLRGNQETQYF
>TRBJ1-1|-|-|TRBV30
TGTGCCTGGAGTTCATCTTTGAACACTGAAGCTTTCTTT
CAWSSSLNTEAFF
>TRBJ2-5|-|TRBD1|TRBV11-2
TGTGCCAGCAGCCAGACAGGGTACGAGACCCAGTACTTC
CASSQTGYETQYF
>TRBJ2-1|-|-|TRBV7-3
TGTGCCAGCAGCTATTTCCCAAACCGGGACCCAGACAATGAGCAGTTCTTC
CASSYFPNRDPDNEQFF
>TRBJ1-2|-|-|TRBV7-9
TGTGCCAGCAGCTCGGGCTTAGCCACAGCTTACTATGGCTACACCTTC
CASSSGLATAYYGYTF
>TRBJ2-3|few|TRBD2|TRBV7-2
TGTGCCAGCAGCAAACTAGCGGGGGGGAGGACAGATACGCAGTATTTT
CASSKLAGGRTDTQYF
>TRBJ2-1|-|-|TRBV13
TGTGCCATCCCTCCCGGTAGCGGCAATGAGCAGTTCTTC
CAIPPGSGNEQFF
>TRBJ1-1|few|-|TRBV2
TGTGCCAGCAACGGGGACATGAACACTGAAGCTTTCTTT
CASNGDMNTEAFF
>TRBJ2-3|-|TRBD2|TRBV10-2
TGCGCCAGCAGTGACCTTCCAGGGACTAGCGGGGACGATACGCAGTATTTT
CASSDLPGTSGDDTQYF